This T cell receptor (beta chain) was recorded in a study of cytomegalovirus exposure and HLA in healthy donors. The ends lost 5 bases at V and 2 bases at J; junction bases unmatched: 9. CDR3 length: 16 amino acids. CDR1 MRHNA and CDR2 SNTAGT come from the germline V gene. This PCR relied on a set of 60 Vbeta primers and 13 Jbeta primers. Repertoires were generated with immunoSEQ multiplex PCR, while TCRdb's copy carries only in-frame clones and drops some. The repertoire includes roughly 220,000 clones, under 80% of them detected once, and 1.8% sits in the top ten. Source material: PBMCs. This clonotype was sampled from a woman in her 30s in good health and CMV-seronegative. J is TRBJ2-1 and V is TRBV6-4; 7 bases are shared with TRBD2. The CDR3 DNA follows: TGTGCCAGCAGTCCGTCAAGCGGGGACGCCTACAATGAGCAGTTCTTC. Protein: CASSPSSGDAYNEQFF.